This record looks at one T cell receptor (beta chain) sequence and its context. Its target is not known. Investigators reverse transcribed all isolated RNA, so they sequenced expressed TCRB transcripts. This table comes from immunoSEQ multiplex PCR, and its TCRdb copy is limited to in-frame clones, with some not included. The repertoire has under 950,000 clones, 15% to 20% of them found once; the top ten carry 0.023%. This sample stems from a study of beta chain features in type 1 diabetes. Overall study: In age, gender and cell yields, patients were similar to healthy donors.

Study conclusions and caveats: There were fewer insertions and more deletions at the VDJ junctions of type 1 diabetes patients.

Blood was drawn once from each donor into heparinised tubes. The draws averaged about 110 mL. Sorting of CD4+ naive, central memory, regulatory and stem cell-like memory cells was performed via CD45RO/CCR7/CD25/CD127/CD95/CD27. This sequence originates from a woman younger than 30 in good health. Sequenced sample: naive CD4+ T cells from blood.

CDR3 loop: CASSGPRDRGGEKLFF. The CDR3 DNA reads as TGTGCCAGCAGTGGTCCGAGGGACAGGGGAGGAGAAAAACTGTTTTTT. The rearrangement links TRBV6-1 to TRBJ1-4; 10 nucleotides align to TRBD1. V trimming: 4 bases; J trimming: 8 bases; junction bases outside the gene matches: 10. The CDR3 length is 16 residues. The germline V gene has CDR1 MNHNS and CDR2 SASEGT.